Many counts were recorded for the clone carrying this T cell receptor beta chain. Its antigen is currently unknown. The team produced cDNA through 5'RACE using 10-nucleotide random UMIs. Every sequencing run generated in excess of 180 million TCR-beta sequences. These sequences covered 15-18 subjects. TCRdb reanalysed the 5' RACE reads using MiXCR and keeps one entry per CDR3 protein. Here the sample spans approximately 80,000 distinct CDR3 sequences, approximately 4.6% being singletons. This sample was included in a study of neurological immune-mediated disorders. Germline V gene sequence: CDR1 SGHDN, CDR2 FVKESK. Between the trimmed V and J ends, which lost 4 bases and 0 bases, there was a span of 12 bases. CDR3 length: 15 amino acids. Whole-study findings and limits: Private repertoires in all groups were suggested by the absence of shared CDR3 amino acid sequences among expanded clones across subjects.

Time point in this sample: longitudinal time-point 3. The sample comprised PBMCs. J is TRBJ1-2 and V is TRBV14; unclear D gene. The origin of this receptor is a woman in her sixties with multiple sclerosis. The chain's CDR3 is CASSPGRLANYGYTF. The CDR3 DNA follows: TGTGCCAGCAGCCCCGGACGGCTAGCTAACTATGGCTACACCTTC.